This TCR beta chain is drawn from a study of T-cell reconstitution after alpha-beta-depleted transplantation in children. CDR3 length: 15 residues. V was clipped by 5 bases and J by 4 bases; unmatched bases: 5. CDR1 and CDR2 (germline): SGHAT, FQNNGV. Study-wide points: Several hundred graft clones that had expanded were reportedly the source of alpha-beta T cells about two months after transplant.

Remarks on this clonotype: As yet, its antigen is unknown.

TCRbeta library preparation incorporated unique molecular identifiers. Using its own MiXCR run on the PCR reads, TCRdb lists one record per CDR3 protein. The top ten clones hold 30% to 45% of a sample with 530,000 or so distinct CDR3 sequences, more than 20% of them seen once. This specimen consisted of PBMCs, obtained before TCRalphabeta/CD19-depleted stem cell transplant. This clonotype originated in a boy under three years old with Wiskott-Aldrich syndrome, due to receive a stem cell transplant. The chain joins TRBV11-2 to TRBJ2-1; 10 bases agree with TRBD2. The CDR3 nucleotides read TGTGCCAGCAGCACCGGGACTAGCGCTTACAATGAGCAGTTCTTC. It codes for CASSTGTSAYNEQFF.